Listed here are 29 T cell receptor beta chains from one sample, sequenced in a study of blood T cells in healthy people across ages. Using a J-beta primer mix together with a sample-barcoded 5' primer, a second PCR was run for roughly 7 to 11 cycles. Each CDR3 protein is one row after TCRdb ran MiXCR on the 5' RACE reads. The table has about a million distinct CDR3 sequences, 51% seen once; the top ten hold over 20%. The sample comprised blood. Receptors originate from a woman aged 60-75 years in good health.

This chain links TRBV5-1 with TRBJ2-5; D not certain. The CDR3 covers 14 residues. V was cut by 4 bases and J by 1 base, with 11 bases left in between. Germline loops: CDR1 SGHRS, CDR2 YFSETQ. CDR3 loop: CASSQPRTQETQYF. DNA of the CDR3: TGCGCCAGCAGCCAGCCCAGGACCCAAGAGACCCAGTACTTC.

This clonotype was seen only a few times. The gene calls are TRBV29-1 and TRBJ2-5, with D possibly being TRBD2 (6 bases). Germline CDR1 and CDR2: SQVTM and ANQGSEA. The CDR3 has 12 amino acids. V lost 2 bases, J lost 4 bases, and 8 bases lay in between. The CDR3 coding sequence is TGCAGCGTTGAAATGGGGGGAGAGACCCAGTACTTC. Residues: CSVEMGGETQYF.

This clonotype occurred a few times. The V call is TRBV7-9, the J call TRBJ1-2, with TRBD1 matching 8 bases. Germline lookup yields CDR1 SEHNR and CDR2 FQNEAQ (reference sequence). The V gene end was trimmed by 5 bases and the J gene end by 5 bases; junction bases not matched to a gene: 4. The CDR3 spans 13 residues. In DNA, the CDR3 is TGTGCCAGCAGCATGGGACAGGATTATGGCTACACCTTC. This codes for CASSMGQDYGYTF.

This sequence joins TRBV27 and TRBJ2-5; 9 bases fit TRBD2. The J call is doubtful: the DNA matches TRBJ2-7 better. Germline V gene lookup returns CDR1 MNHEY and CDR2 SMNVEV (reference sequence). The CDR3 has 18 amino acids. This CDR3 reads CASSFSGLAIYGFCEQYF. The CDR3 nucleotides are TGTGCCAGCAGTTTCTCGGGACTAGCAATATATGGCTTCTGCGAGCAGTACTTC.

This clonotype was picked up one time. The genes are TRBV28 and TRBJ2-4, with 10 nucleotides matching TRBD1. The J call is in doubt because the DNA end fits TRBJ2-5 better. This CDR3 spans 15 amino acids. The germline gives CDR1 MDHEN, CDR2 SYDVKM. CDR3 sequence reads: CASSFDRGRGETQYF. CDR3 in DNA: TGTGCCAGCAGTTTTGACAGGGGGCGCGGAGAGACCCAGTACTTC.

J is TRBJ1-4 and V is TRBV28; D is uncertain. The CDR3 has 15 amino acids. In germline, CDR1 is MDHEN, CDR2 SYDVKM. Trimming removed 1 base at V and 4 bases at J, with 10 bases between. This CDR3 reads CASSLYLGVNEKLFF. The CDR3 DNA reads TGTGCCAGCAGTTTATACCTGGGAGTTAATGAAAAACTGTTTTTT. The full variable domain, rest sourced from reference TRBV28 and TRBJ1-4, is DVKVTQSSRYLVKRTGEKVFLECVQDMDHENMFWYRQDPGLGLRLIYFSYDVKMKEKGDIPEGYSVSREKKERFSLILESASTNQTSMYLCASSLYLGVNEKLFFGSGTQLSVL.

Here the CDR3 reads CASSQDYRGWEQPQHF. As DNA, the CDR3 is TGCGCCAGCAGCCAGGACTACCGGGGGTGGGAGCAGCCCCAGCATTTT. The chain is built from TRBV4-3 and TRBJ1-5; D possibly corresponds to TRBD1 (5 bases). V shed 3 bases and J shed 7 bases, with 19 bases lying between them. Germline V CDR1 and CDR2: LGHNA, YSLEER. The CDR3 has 16 residues.

This clonotype has a handful of counts. The V gene is TRBV12-3 or TRBV12-4, the J gene TRBJ1-2; the D is unclear. This CDR3 is built from 13 residues. With 2 bases removed from V and 7 bases from J, the gap between germline ends came to 11 bases. CDR3 bases: TGTGCCAGCAGTTTACCGTTCAGGTTTGGCTACACCTTC. As protein: CASSLPFRFGYTF.

This clonotype was seen only once. The genes are TRBV6-5 and TRBJ2-2; D remains ambiguous. V was shortened by 7 bases and J by 7 bases, with 13 bases between the two germline ends. The CDR3 totals 13 residues. Germline V gives CDR1 MNHEY, CDR2 SVGAGI. The CDR3 coding sequence is TGTGCCAGCAAAATCGAACCCGACGGGGAGCTGTTTTTT. Translated, it gives CASKIEPDGELFF.

V usage is TRBV5-1 and J usage is TRBJ2-3, with D maybe TRBD1 (5 bases). Germline CDR1 SGHRS, CDR2 YFSETQ. The CDR3 runs to 16 residues. V gave up 2 bases and J gave up 2 bases, with 15 bases separating them. The DNA of the CDR3 is TGCGCCAGCAGCTTCAGCGTAACAGGCTCCACAGATACGCAGTATTTT. This codes for CASSFSVTGSTDTQYF.

V is TRBV30 and J is TRBJ1-6; D may be TRBD1 (5 bases). The CDR3 totals 13 residues. The ends were cut back, 4 bases at V and 7 bases at J, with 11 bases in the middle. From germline, CDR1 is GTSNPN and CDR2 SVGIG (reference sequence). The CDR3 here is CAWTGTGNSPLHF. The CDR3 DNA reads as TGTGCCTGGACCGGGACTGGAAATTCACCCCTCCACTTT.

The V and J genes are TRBV2 and TRBJ2-1; 14 bases fit TRBD2. The CDR3 length is 18 residues. CDR1 is SNHLY and CDR2 is FYNNEI in the germline V gene. Unmatched junction bases numbered 16, after V lost 6 bases and J lost 9 bases. This chain's CDR3 is CASSERPGTSGRRTEQFF. CDR3 DNA: TGTGCCAGCAGCGAAAGGCCTGGGACTAGCGGGAGAAGGACTGAGCAGTTCTTC.

The sample holds a few counts of this clonotype. This chain uses TRBV5-1 with TRBJ1-2; 9 bases match TRBD1. In germline, CDR1 is SGHRS, CDR2 YFSETQ. Trimming took 2 bases from V and 6 from J; bases not matched to a gene: 2. The CDR3 contains 13 residues. CDR3 residues: CASSLQGADGYTF. The CDR3 region has the DNA TGCGCCAGCAGCTTACAGGGGGCTGATGGCTACACCTTC.

This sequence joins TRBV28 and TRBJ1-2; D is unresolved. The CDR3 is made up of 13 amino acids. Trimming cost V 5 bases and J 3 bases, with 10 bases left between them. CDR1 is MDHEN, CDR2 SYDVKM, per germline. The CDR3 spells CASSPNTDYGYTF. The CDR3 nucleotides read TGTGCCAGCAGTCCCAACACGGACTATGGCTACACCTTC.

This clonotype was recorded at least ten times. V usage is TRBV6-5 and J usage is TRBJ2-6, with D possibly TRBD2 on 6 matching bases. The CDR3 extends over 15 amino acids. Per the germline V gene, CDR1 is MNHEY and CDR2 is SVGAGI. V dropped 6 bases and J dropped 0 bases, with 9 bases sitting between them. CDR3 protein: CASRSGSSGANVLTF. The CDR3 nucleotides read TGTGCCAGCAGATCCGGGAGCTCTGGGGCCAACGTCCTGACTTTC.

The chain joins TRBV2 to TRBJ2-6, with D perhaps TRBD2 (5 bases). This CDR3 is 15 amino acids long. In germline, CDR1 is SNHLY, CDR2 FYNNEI. V was shortened by 5 bases and J by 2 bases, with 10 bases between the two germline ends. CDR3 in DNA: TGTGCCAGCAGTCGGGGATTAACTGGGGCCAACGTCCTGACTTTC. It translates to CASSRGLTGANVLTF. The variable domain in full, completed from reference TRBV2 and TRBJ2-6, reads EPEVTQTPSHQVTQMGQEVILRCVPISNHLYFYWYRQILGQKVEFLVSFYNNEISEKSEIFDDQFSVERPDGSNFTLKIRSTKLEDSAMYFCASSRGLTGANVLTFGAGSRLTVL.

As for this clonotype: The junction does not match germline at one end; this may be a read error. The chain joins TRBV7-2 to TRBJ1-4; D not certain. The CDR3 spans 13 residues. Germline assignment: CDR1 SGHTA and CDR2 FQGNSA. CDR3 coding DNA: TGTGCCGGCAGCCAAGGACGTCGCGAAAAACTGTTTTTT. It codes for CAGSQGRREKLFF.

This clonotype was seen repeatedly, ten times or more. This sequence joins TRBV11-2 and TRBJ1-2; no clear D. The V end was cut by 4 bases, the J end by 5 bases, with 8 bases between. Per germline, CDR1 SGHAT and CDR2 FQNNGV. The CDR3 has 12 residues. The CDR3 reads CASSYTRYGYTF. CDR3 coding DNA: TGTGCCAGCAGCTACACGAGATATGGCTACACCTTC.

This clonotype was recorded many times. The chain is built from TRBV20-1 and TRBJ2-7; D remains unclear. This CDR3 contains 13 residues. V was pared by 0 bases and J by 4 bases, with 10 bases between. Germline V gene lookup returns CDR1 DFQATT and CDR2 SNEGSKA (reference sequence). Here the CDR3 DNA reads TGCAGTGCTAGAGAGGGCGGTCCGTACGAGCAGTACTTC. It translates to CSAREGGPYEQYF.

The chain has TRBV4-1 and TRBJ2-4; 8 nucleotides match TRBD2. The CDR3 covers 13 residues. Germline CDR1 and CDR2: MGHRA and YSYEKL. V gave up 5 bases and J gave up 8 bases; unmatched junction bases: 5. The CDR3 nucleotides are TGCGCCAGCAGCTGGCCCGGGGGGGACATTCAGTACTTC. It codes for CASSWPGGDIQYF.

The chain employs TRBV7-2 and TRBJ2-2; D gene uncertain. Germline V CDR1 and CDR2: SGHTA, FQGNSA. Trimming shortened V by 5 bases and J by 4 bases, and 14 bases separated the two germline ends. CDR3 length: 15 amino acids. For the CDR3, the DNA is TGTGCCAGCAGCCTGACAAGGGTTATCACCGGGGAGCTGTTTTTT. Protein sequence: CASSLTRVITGELFF. The full variable domain, in which reference TRBV7-2 and TRBJ2-2 provide the parts outside the CDR3, is GAGVSQSPSNKVTEKGKDVELRCDPISGHTALYWYRQSLGQGLEFLIYFQGNSAPDKSGLPSDRFSAERTGGSVSTLTIQRTQQEDSAVYLCASSLTRVITGELFFGEGSRLTVL.

This chain connects TRBV28 to TRBJ2-6; maybe TRBD1 (5 bases). The V gene's germline CDR1 is MDHEN and CDR2 SYDVKM. V was trimmed by 6 bases and J by 0 bases, leaving 15 bases between them. The CDR3 contains 17 residues. CDR3 nucleotides: TGTGCCAGCAGCCCCCAGGGAAGTGGCTCTGGGGCCAACGTCCTGACTTTC. As protein: CASSPQGSGSGANVLTF.

J is TRBJ1-5 and V is TRBV12-3 or TRBV12-4; D unresolved. Trimming took 6 bases from V and 0 from J, leaving 6 bases between them. This CDR3 spans 13 amino acids. Written as DNA, the CDR3 is TGTGCCAGCAGGGGAAATAGCAATCAGCCCCAGCATTTT. Protein product: CASRGNSNQPQHF.

J is TRBJ1-4 and V is TRBV7-9; a weak D match, TRBD1 (5 bases). Germline V gene sequence: CDR1 SEHNR, CDR2 FQNEAQ (reference sequence). V lost 4 bases to trimming and J lost 3 bases, with 12 bases between them. The CDR3 runs 15 residues. The CDR3 loop reads CASSSPGPPNEKLFF. CDR3 bases: TGTGCCAGCAGCTCCCCGGGACCCCCTAATGAAAAACTGTTTTTT.

The chain recombines TRBV20-1 with TRBJ2-5; 9 bases fit TRBD2. Germline trimming cut 8 bases from V and 11 bases from J; bases unmatched to any gene: 18. In germline, CDR1 is DFQATT, CDR2 SNEGSKA (reference sequence). The CDR3 is made up of 14 amino acids. The CDR3 protein is CSPQAGGVYNEQYF. In nucleotides, the CDR3 is TGCAGTCCACAGGCGGGAGGGGTATACAATGAGCAGTACTTC.

V usage is TRBV6-2 or TRBV6-3 and J usage is TRBJ2-4; unclear D gene. TRBJ2-5 explains the end of the DNA better; the J call may be wrong. There are 12 residues in the CDR3. Germline CDR1 and CDR2: MNHEY and SVGEGT. Here the CDR3 reads CASNVGLGTQYF. DNA for the CDR3: TGTGCCAGCAACGTGGGCCTAGGGACCCAGTACTTC.

A remark on this clonotype: The junction differs from germline at one of its ends, possibly a read error. This chain connects TRBV2 to TRBJ2-1; D unclear. The CDR3 spans 13 residues. CDR1 is SNHLY, CDR2 FYNNEI, per germline. CDR3 bases: TGTGCCCGCAGTGAAAGACTCGACAATGAGCAGTTCTTC. This sequence encodes CARSERLDNEQFF. The whole variable domain, remainder taken from reference TRBV2 and TRBJ2-1, is EPEVTQTPSHQVTQMGQEVILRCVPISNHLYFYWYRQILGQKVEFLVSFYNNEISEKSEIFDDQFSVERPDGSNFTLKIRSTKLEDSAMYFCARSERLDNEQFFGPGTRLTVL.

This clonotype was detected a few times. The chain combines TRBV7-8 with TRBJ2-7, with a possible D match to TRBD2 (6 bases). Per the germline V gene, CDR1 is SGHVS and CDR2 is FQNEAQ. V lost 5 bases, J lost 0 bases, and 11 bases lay in between. The CDR3 consists of 14 residues. The CDR3 region has the DNA TGTGCCAGCAGCCCCGCGGGACTCTCCTACGAGCAGTACTTC. Residues: CASSPAGLSYEQYF.

This clonotype has more than one count but fewer than ten. The chain combines TRBV4-1 with TRBJ2-1; 7 nucleotides match TRBD2. The J segment lost 1 base and the V segment lost 2 bases, leaving 5 bases of the junction unmatched. Germline V gene data show CDR1 as MGHRA and CDR2 as YSYEKL. The CDR3 consists of 16 residues. The DNA of the CDR3 is TGCGCCAGCAGCCAACCCACTAGCGTATCCTACAATGAGCAGTTCTTC. This encodes CASSQPTSVSYNEQFF.